This T cell receptor beta chain appears in the sequencing data of a study of blood T cell repertoires in COVID-19. Looking at the study overall: In each case, the material was cDNA or gDNA derived from T cells, B-cell-depleted T cells, or PBMCs.

The CDR3 extends over 14 amino acids. V was trimmed by 4 bases and J by 0 bases, leaving 11 bases between them. Germline CDR1 is SGDLS and CDR2 is YYNGEE. Methods used by the authors: Amplification of reference gene primers provided the estimated nucleated cell counts. The table came from immunoSEQ multiplex PCR; TCRdb's copy has only in-frame clones and leaves some out. The V and J calls and clone size were taken over from that table, and D and trimming were inferred from the DNA. The repertoire consists of under 200,000 clones, with 87% occurring once and the leading ten covering nearly 2.5%. The sample taken for sequencing was peripheral blood. This chain links TRBV9 with TRBJ2-7; D is uncertain. This sequence originates from a man in his forties or fifties with active or convalescent COVID-19. Here the CDR3 reads CASSLTVSSYEQYF. In DNA, the CDR3 is TGTGCCAGCAGCTTAACAGTAAGCTCCTACGAGCAGTACTTC.